A single sample is the source of the 28 T cell receptor beta chains below, sequenced in a study of identical twins. TCRdb passed the 5' RACE reads through MiXCR, listing each CDR3 protein once. The sample lists approximately 490,000 distinct CDR3 sequences, 20% to 25% occurring once. This sample was shared with a second study, whose subject was yellow fever vaccine responses in identical twins.

Sequencing used CD4+ T cells sorted from blood. The receptors were gathered from a woman younger than 30 in good health.

This chain joins TRBV7-2 and TRBJ2-7; TRBD2 matches 11 bases. Germline values: CDR1 SGHTA, CDR2 FQGNSA. With V trimmed by 4 bases and J by 3 bases, 5 bases remained unmatched. The CDR3 runs to 15 residues. The CDR3 reads CASSSTSGTYYEQYF. As DNA, the CDR3 is TGTGCCAGCAGCTCGACTAGCGGGACGTACTACGAGCAGTACTTC.

The CDR3 sequence is CASSLEASGYNEQFF. In DNA, the CDR3 is TGTGCCAGCAGCTTGGAGGCTAGCGGGTACAATGAGCAGTTCTTC. V is TRBV5-5 and J is TRBJ2-1, with TRBD2 matching 8 bases. This CDR3 is built from 15 residues. J gave up 4 bases and V 0 bases, and 3 bases lay outside the gene matches. Germline CDR1 and CDR2: SGHKS and YYEKEE (reference sequence).

The genes are TRBV11-2 and TRBJ1-1, with 9 positions matching TRBD1. The germline V gene has CDR1 SGHAT and CDR2 FQNNGV. The CDR3 has 15 amino acids. Trimming cost V 5 bases and J 0 bases; bases outside gene matches: 4. CDR3 nucleotides: TGTGCCAGCAGCGCGGGGACAGGGATGAACACTGAAGCTTTCTTT. The encoded protein is CASSAGTGMNTEAFF.

The chain uses TRBV10-3 and TRBJ2-7; D remains ambiguous. Germline loops: CDR1 ENHRY, CDR2 SYGVKD. This CDR3 is 13 amino acids long. V was pared by 2 bases and J by 3 bases, with 8 bases between. The CDR3 protein is CAISELDVYEQYF. CDR3 nucleotide sequence: TGTGCCATCAGTGAGCTGGACGTCTACGAGCAGTACTTC.

V gene TRBV14 combines with J gene TRBJ2-5, with 7 nucleotides matching TRBD2. V was clipped by 5 bases and J by 2 bases; unmatched bases: 5. CDR3 length: 14 amino acids. Germline lookup yields CDR1 SGHDN and CDR2 FVKESK. The CDR3 spells CASSTQRGQETQYF. The CDR3 DNA sequence: TGTGCCAGCAGCACACAGCGGGGACAAGAGACCCAGTACTTC.

This clonotype came up a few times. The CDR3 sequence: CASSALQGSYNEQFF. CDR3 coding DNA: TGTGCCAGCAGCGCCCTACAGGGCTCCTACAATGAGCAGTTCTTC. The chain joins TRBV7-8 to TRBJ2-1; D is perhaps TRBD1 (6 bases). The germline V gene encodes CDR1 SGHVS and CDR2 FQNEAQ. V dropped 5 bases and J dropped 0 bases, with 11 bases sitting between them. The CDR3 is 15 residues long. The full variable domain, its missing parts supplied by reference TRBV7-8 and TRBJ2-1, is GAGVSQSPRYKVAKRGQDVALRCDPISGHVSLFWYQQALGQGPEFLTYFQNEAQLDKSGLPSDRFFAERPEGSVSTLKIQRTQQEDSAVYLCASSALQGSYNEQFFGPGTRLTVL.

Only a few counts were recorded for this clonotype. J is TRBJ2-3 and V is TRBV5-1; a weak D match, TRBD2 (5 bases). Per the germline V gene, CDR1 is SGHRS and CDR2 is YFSETQ. The V and J ends lost 3 bases and 1 base respectively, with 15 bases between them. CDR3 length: 16 amino acids. CDR3 sequence (DNA): TGCGCCAGCAGCTCTCGGGGAAGAGGAGGCACAGATACGCAGTATTTT. Its protein is CASSSRGRGGTDTQYF.

The gene calls are TRBV28 and TRBJ2-1; 9 bases fit TRBD1. Germline V gives CDR1 MDHEN, CDR2 SYDVKM. The CDR3 is 16 amino acids. J was trimmed by 9 bases and V by 6 bases; bases with no gene match: 15. CDR3 bases: TGTGCCAGCAGCTCTCCGGGACAGGGTGTTGGTCGTGAGCAGTTCTTC. Encoded protein: CASSSPGQGVGREQFF.

The chain is built from TRBV28 and TRBJ2-1; 10 nucleotides match TRBD2. V shed 3 bases and J 6 bases; nucleotides not matched to a gene: 2. CDR1 is MDHEN, CDR2 SYDVKM, per germline. This CDR3 has 14 amino acids. CDR3 sequence: CASSFTSGTNEQFF. The CDR3 nucleotides read TGTGCCAGCAGTTTTACTAGCGGGACCAATGAGCAGTTCTTC.

V usage is TRBV20-1 and J usage is TRBJ2-1; D is ambiguous. Germline assignment: CDR1 DFQATT and CDR2 SNEGSKA (reference sequence). Trimming removed 6 bases from V and 8 bases from J, with 14 bases in between. This CDR3 comprises 12 residues. The CDR3 DNA reads as TGCAGTGCGAATTCTTTAGTGGATGAGCAGTTCTTC. Encoded protein: CSANSLVDEQFF.

This chain joins TRBV5-1 and TRBJ1-4; D possibly corresponds to TRBD1 (5 bases). V lost 3 bases to trimming and J lost 0 bases, with 15 bases between them. CDR3 length: 17 amino acids. Germline-derived CDR1 and CDR2 are SGHRS and YFSETQ. In nucleotides, the CDR3 is TGCGCCAGCAGCTCGACCGGGGGTCCCGCAACTAATGAAAAACTGTTTTTT. Protein: CASSSTGGPATNEKLFF.

This clonotype came up a few times. The rearrangement joins TRBV14 to TRBJ2-1; TRBD2 matches at 13 bases. V shed 0 bases and J 4 bases; nucleotides not matched to a gene: 15. The CDR3 contains 21 residues. Germline assignment: CDR1 SGHDN and CDR2 FVKESK. The DNA of the CDR3 is TGTGCCAGCAGCCAAGATCCGGGGGGACTAGCGGGACAAAAAGGTTACAATGAGCAGTTCTTC. This gives the protein CASSQDPGGLAGQKGYNEQFF.

The genes are TRBV2 and TRBJ2-1, with TRBD2 matching over 14 bases. CDR1 is SNHLY and CDR2 is FYNNEI in the germline V gene. V gave up 2 bases and J gave up 9 bases; unmatched junction bases: 15. The CDR3 loop spans 19 amino acids. CDR3 nucleotide sequence: TGTGCCAGCAGTGAACGGCCGGGACTAGCGGGAGCCATCGTCAGTGAGCAGTTCTTC. Translation gives CASSERPGLAGAIVSEQFF.

The CDR3 DNA follows: TGTGCCAGCAGTGTAAGGACTAGTCTCTCGAATGAGCAGTTCTTC. Protein sequence: CASSVRTSLSNEQFF. The chain is built from TRBV2 and TRBJ2-1; 7 positions agree with TRBD2. With 4 bases clipped from V and 7 bases from J, the junction kept 10 bases outside the gene matches. Germline loops: CDR1 SNHLY, CDR2 FYNNEI. This CDR3 is built from 15 residues.

This sequence joins TRBV5-6 and TRBJ2-1, with 8 bases identical to TRBD1. The CDR3 contains 15 residues. The V gene's germline CDR1 is SGHDT and CDR2 YYEEEE. Germline trimming cut 2 bases from V and 4 bases from J; bases unmatched to any gene: 5. In DNA form, the CDR3 reads TGTGCCAGCAGCTTATTGGACAGGGATTACAATGAGCAGTTCTTC. This translates into CASSLLDRDYNEQFF.

This clonotype was counted only a few times. V and J are TRBV19 and TRBJ2-2; D ambiguous. CDR1 is LNHDA and CDR2 is SQIVND in the germline V gene (reference sequence). The CDR3 extends over 13 amino acids. Trimming pared 3 bases from V and 4 bases from J, leaving 6 bases between. This chain's CDR3 is CASSIGVTGELFF. The DNA for the CDR3 is TGTGCCAGTAGTATTGGGGTCACCGGGGAGCTGTTTTTT.

This clonotype was counted between two and nine times. V gene TRBV5-4 combines with J gene TRBJ1-1; D is perhaps TRBD1 (5 bases). CDR3 size: 14 residues. V was pared by 2 bases and J by 4 bases, with 12 bases between. Germline CDR1 SGHNT, CDR2 YYREEE (reference sequence). The CDR3 protein is CASSFDSKGTEAFF. In nucleotides, the CDR3 is TGTGCCAGCAGCTTCGACAGTAAGGGCACTGAAGCTTTCTTT.

This clonotype has ten or more counts. This chain joins TRBV12-3 or TRBV12-4 and TRBJ1-2, with TRBD1 matching 12 bases. Germline trimming cut 3 bases from V and 5 bases from J; bases unmatched to any gene: 4. The CDR3 loop spans 15 amino acids. Here the CDR3 DNA reads TGTGCCAGCAGTTTCCGGGACAGGGGGCCTTATGGCTACACCTTC. Amino acid sequence: CASSFRDRGPYGYTF.

The CDR3 loop is CASSFGTTLAKNIQYF. Written as DNA, the CDR3 is TGTGCCAGCAGCTTTGGGACAACTCTAGCCAAAAACATTCAGTACTTC. This chain links TRBV7-2 with TRBJ2-4; tentative D call: TRBD1 (6 bases). Trimming pared 3 bases from V and 0 bases from J, leaving 12 bases between. The CDR3 is 16 residues long. The germline gives CDR1 SGHTA, CDR2 FQGNSA.

The chain combines TRBV11-2 with TRBJ1-5, with TRBD1 as a possible D gene (5 bases). Trimming took off 5 bases at V and 12 bases at J, with 17 bases between the two ends. The germline V gene encodes CDR1 SGHAT and CDR2 FQNNGV. The CDR3 has 13 amino acids. Here the CDR3 reads CASSLTLAGLQHF. The CDR3 region has the DNA TGTGCCAGCAGCCTCACGCTAGCGGGACTCCAGCATTTT.

This clonotype was counted between two and nine times. The chain combines TRBV9 with TRBJ1-5, with TRBD1 identical over 11 bases. V gave up 0 bases and J gave up 6 bases; unmatched junction bases: 2. Germline V gives CDR1 SGDLS, CDR2 YYNGEE. The CDR3 sequence is 15 residues long. As DNA, the CDR3 is TGTGCCAGCAGCGTAGGGACAGGGGGCGGTCAGCCCCAGCATTTT. It specifies CASSVGTGGGQPQHF.

Only a few counts were recorded for this clonotype. This sequence joins TRBV11-2 and TRBJ1-1; 8 nucleotides agree with TRBD1. Germline V gives CDR1 SGHAT, CDR2 FQNNGV. The CDR3 is made up of 18 amino acids. The J segment lost 1 base and the V segment lost 1 base, leaving 11 bases of the junction unmatched. The CDR3 loop is CASSLGAGQGARNTEAFF. In nucleotides, the CDR3 is TGTGCCAGCAGCTTAGGTGCCGGGCAGGGGGCGAGGAACACTGAAGCTTTCTTT.

This clonotype has ten or more counts. CDR3 in DNA: TGCAGTGCTAGAGCCGGGGGACACCCTCTTGAAAAACTGTTTTTT. Translated: CSARAGGHPLEKLFF. This chain links TRBV20-1 with TRBJ1-4, with D maybe TRBD1 (6 bases). V was cut by 1 base and J by 7 bases, with 16 bases left in between. This CDR3 contains 15 residues. Germline lookup yields CDR1 DFQATT and CDR2 SNEGSKA (reference sequence).

This chain connects TRBV11-2 to TRBJ2-1; 10 nucleotides line up with TRBD1. The CDR3 loop spans 18 amino acids. CDR1 and CDR2 (germline): SGHAT, FQNNGV. The trim removed 5 bases at V and 4 bases at J, leaving 14 bases unmatched. In nucleotides, the CDR3 is TGTGCCAGCAGCCGGCGACCCCCGGGACAGGGGCAATACAATGAGCAGTTCTTC. Amino acid sequence: CASSRRPPGQGQYNEQFF. Full variable domain (rest looked up from reference TRBV11-2 and TRBJ2-1): EAGVAQSPRYKIIEKRQSVAFWCNPISGHATLYWYQQILGQGPKLLIQFQNNGVVDDSQLPKDRFSAERLKGVDSTLKIQPAKLEDSAVYLCASSRRPPGQGQYNEQFFGPGTRLTVL.

This clonotype was seen only a few times. The chain couples TRBV18 to TRBJ2-1; possibly TRBD2 for D (5 bases). Trimming removed 2 bases at V and 7 bases at J, with 15 bases between. The CDR3 loop spans 15 amino acids. Germline CDR1 reads KGHSH; CDR2 reads LQKENI. The CDR3 protein is CASSPDLAAGNEQFF. The CDR3 nucleotides read TGTGCCAGCTCACCAGATTTGGCTGCGGGTAATGAGCAGTTCTTC. Variable domain in full (rest from reference TRBV18 and TRBJ2-1): NAGVMQNPRHLVRRRGQEARLRCSPMKGHSHVYWYRQLPEEGLKFMVYLQKENIIDESGMPKERFSAEFPKEGPSILRIQQVVRGDSAAYFCASSPDLAAGNEQFFGPGTRLTVL.

This clonotype has a handful of counts. The CDR3 nucleotides read TGCAGTGCTAGAGATTTACGGTACGAGCAGTACTTC. Translated, it gives CSARDLRYEQYF. The V and J genes are TRBV20-1 and TRBJ2-7; D not resolved. V lost 0 bases and J lost 4, with 7 bases in between. CDR1 and CDR2 from the germline V gene are DFQATT and SNEGSKA (reference sequence). This CDR3 contains 12 residues.

This clonotype was found a few times. CDR3 residues: CASTPWSRSHEQYF. The CDR3 DNA is TGTGCCAGCACCCCATGGTCAAGGAGCCACGAGCAGTACTTC. V and J are TRBV13 and TRBJ2-7; D unresolved. Trimming pared 7 bases from V and 5 bases from J, leaving 18 bases between. The CDR3 totals 14 residues. Germline V gives CDR1 PRHDT, CDR2 FYEKMQ (reference sequence).

The chain couples TRBV9 to TRBJ1-1; D perhaps matches TRBD1 (5 bases). The germline CDR1 and CDR2 sequences are SGDLS and YYNGEE. CDR3 length: 14 residues. Trimming shortened V by 4 bases and J by 1 base, and 11 bases separated the two germline ends. In DNA, the CDR3 is TGTGCCAGCAGCCGGGGCTCGGGGAACACTGAAGCTTTCTTT. This sequence encodes CASSRGSGNTEAFF.